These T cell receptor beta chains were read from a single sample in a study of blood T cell repertoires in COVID-19. TCRdb's table, derived via immunoSEQ multiplex PCR, lists solely in-frame clones and lacks some. The table shows about 70,000 clones, with 86% occurring only once. Sequenced: peripheral blood. The receptors were gathered from a human donor in a cohort sampled during active COVID-19. Both conserved end residues are part of each CDR3. The order of the fields is CDR3 DNA, CDR3 protein, V gene, J gene, clone size, D gene. The D gene is left open where the match is weak. Part of the rows lack a size; the others show once, few, many or a class for expanded clones.

TGTGCCAGCAGGGCAGGGGGCTACTATGGCTACACCTTC	CASRAGGYYGYTF	TRBV9	TRBJ1-2	.	TRBD1
TGTGCCAGCAGCCCACTAGGGCAGGGGTGGGAGACCCAGTACTTC	CASSPLGQGWETQYF	TRBV11-1	TRBJ2-5	once	.
TGCAGCGTTGTCCGGACAGTCCAGAAAGGTGGCTACACCTTC	CSVVRTVQKGGYTF	TRBV29-1	TRBJ1-2	.	.
TGTGCCAGCAGCTCGGCTAATGAAAAACTGTTTTTT	CASSSANEKLFF	TRBV5-6	TRBJ1-4	once	.
TGTGCCAGCAGCAGAGACCAGGGGTTTACTGATTATGGCTACACCTTC	CASSRDQGFTDYGYTF	TRBV5-4	TRBJ1-2	.	.
TGTGCCAGCAGCTACGGACAGCGGTTGGGCACAGATACGCAGTATTTT	CASSYGQRLGTDTQYF	TRBV7-9	TRBJ2-3	once	.
TGCGCCAGCAGCCACGCGGGAGCTAGCTCCTACAATGAGCAGTTCTTC	CASSHAGASSYNEQFF	TRBV4-3	TRBJ2-1	once	TRBD2
TGTGCCAGCAGCTTATCCCGGGAAGATACGCAGTATTTT	CASSLSREDTQYF	TRBV11-1	TRBJ2-3	.	.
TGTGCCAGTAGCGAGACAGGGTATGGCTACACCTTC	CASSETGYGYTF	TRBV19	TRBJ1-2	.	TRBD1
TGTGCCAGCAGCTTAATTGGTTCTAGTGTGGCAGATACGCAGTATTTT	CASSLIGSSVADTQYF	TRBV7-8	TRBJ2-3	.	.
TGTGCCAGCACCCCTGGAGGGGCTAGCGGGGCCCTTTCCGAGCAGTACTTC	CASTPGGASGALSEQYF	TRBV28	TRBJ2-7	.	TRBD2
TGTGCCACCCGGGACAGGGTAACCGAGACCCAGTACTTC	CATRDRVTETQYF	TRBV24-1	TRBJ2-5	.	TRBD1
TGTGCCAGCAGCTTCTTTTTGCGGGGGGCCGGTGAAGATACGCAGTATTTT	CASSFFLRGAGEDTQYF	TRBV7-2	TRBJ2-3	.	TRBD2
TGTGCCAGCAGCTCCGGACAGGGGCTCACAGATACGCAGTATTTT	CASSSGQGLTDTQYF	TRBV11-2	TRBJ2-3	.	TRBD1
TGCGCCAGCAGACAACTAGTGGTGAGCGGAGCGCAGTATTTT	CASRQLVVSGAQYF	TRBV4-3	TRBJ2-3	.	.
TGCAGCGTTGGAATCCTGCGCGGTGGGAGCTACGAGCAGTACTTC	CSVGILRGGSYEQYF	TRBV29-1	TRBJ2-7	.	.
TGTGCCAGCAGTTCAACAGGGTATCAGCCCCAGCATTTT	CASSSTGYQPQHF	TRBV27	TRBJ1-5	.	.
TGTGCCAGCTCACCGTTAAGGACACAGCAGGTCCAAGAGACCCAGTACTTC	CASSPLRTQQVQETQYF	TRBV18	TRBJ2-5	.	.
TGTGCCAGTAGTGCTGCTGCCTGGGACAGCTACTATGGCTACACCTTC	CASSAAAWDSYYGYTF	TRBV19	TRBJ1-2	.	TRBD1
TGTGCCAGCAGCTCGAACCTAGCGGGGGGCCACCATTTT	CASSSNLAGGHHF	TRBV7-9	TRBJ2-3	.	TRBD2
TGTGCCAGCAGCCCTGGGAGCTCCTATAATTCACCCCTCCACTTT	CASSPGSSYNSPLHF	TRBV7-2	TRBJ1-6	few	.
TGTGCCAGCTCACGTTACAGGGGGCTGGAGGGCTACACCTTC	CASSRYRGLEGYTF	TRBV18	TRBJ1-2	.	TRBD1
TGTGCCAGCAGCTTAGCGTCAGGAAATAGTCCCGCCGAAGCTTTCTTT	CASSLASGNSPAEAFF	TRBV7-8	TRBJ1-1	.	.
TGTGCCATCAGTGAGACCCCCGGGACAGGGGGCGCAGCTTTCTTT	CAISETPGTGGAAFF	TRBV10-3	TRBJ1-1	.	TRBD1
TGTGCCAGCAGACAAAACAGGGGGGAGACCCAGTACTTC	CASRQNRGETQYF	TRBV6-6	TRBJ2-5	.	TRBD1
TGTGCCAGCAGTGGGTCATTACAGGGGGCAGCTTTCTTT	CASSGSLQGAAFF	TRBV25-1	TRBJ1-1	.	TRBD1
TGTGCCATCAGCACCGAGCGGGGGGGTCAGTTCTTC	CAISTERGGQFF	TRBV10-3	TRBJ2-1	.	TRBD2
TGCGCCAGCAGCCTTAGCGGGGGTAAATACGAGCAGTACTTC	CASSLSGGKYEQYF	TRBV5-1	TRBJ2-7	once	TRBD2
TGCGCCAGCAGCTTGATTGGAGAGAACACTGAAGCTTTCTTT	CASSLIGENTEAFF	TRBV5-1	TRBJ1-1	.	.
TGCGCCAGCAGCTTAACCTCCGGGACTAGCGGGGGGGCGAGAGATACGCAGTATTTT	CASSLTSGTSGGARDTQYF	TRBV5-1	TRBJ2-3	.	TRBD2
TGCGCCAGCAGCGACAGGGGCGTGAACACTGAAGCTTTCTTT	CASSDRGVNTEAFF	TRBV10-2	TRBJ1-1	.	TRBD1
TGCGCCAGCAGCTTGGGACAGGGCCTCCGGGTGAACACTGAAGCTTTCTTT	CASSLGQGLRVNTEAFF	TRBV5-1	TRBJ1-1	.	TRBD1
TGTGCCAGCAGCTTAAGGTGGAGAGGGGGTGAAGCTTTCTTT	CASSLRWRGGEAFF	TRBV7-2	TRBJ1-1	.	.
TGTGCCAGCAGTCGGGACAGCTACAATGAGCAGTTCTTC	CASSRDSYNEQFF	TRBV27	TRBJ2-1	.	TRBD1
TGTGCCAGCACCCCAGGGTGCTCTGGAAACACCATATATTTT	CASTPGCSGNTIYF	TRBV21-1	TRBJ1-3	.	.
TGTGCCAGCTCGGGACAGGGGAACACCGGGGAGCTGTTTTTT	CASSGQGNTGELFF	TRBV18	TRBJ2-2	.	TRBD1
TGTGCCAGCAGCTCGACAGGGGGCAACACTGAAGCTTTCTTT	CASSSTGGNTEAFF	TRBV11-2	TRBJ1-1	.	TRBD1
TGTGCCAGCAGCTTGGAGAGGTTCGGTAGGGGGAGAGAAAATGGCTACACCTTC	CASSLERFGRGRENGYTF	TRBV5-6	TRBJ1-2	.	.
TGTGCCAGCTCGGTCTCCGATACGCAGTATTTT	CASSVSDTQYF	TRBV2	TRBJ2-3	.	.
TGTGCCAGCAGCGGGTCTCGGACAGGGTGGGGGGAGGCCTCTAACTATGGCTACACCTTC	CASSGSRTGWGEASNYGYTF	TRBV9	TRBJ1-2	once	TRBD1
TGCGCCAGCAGCCGGGACAGGGATGGCTACACCTTC	CASSRDRDGYTF	TRBV5-1	TRBJ1-2	.	TRBD1
TGTGCCAGCAGCTTGACAGGGGCCTCCTTGAGCGAGACCCAGTACTTC	CASSLTGASLSETQYF	TRBV5-6	TRBJ2-5	.	TRBD1
TGTGCCAGCAGTAGTGGGGGACAGGGAGGCGAGCAGTACTTC	CASSSGGQGGEQYF	TRBV6-5	TRBJ2-7	once	TRBD1
TGTGCCAGCAGCTCCCGGGGGGGGGCAGGCTACGAGCAGTACTTC	CASSSRGGAGYEQYF	TRBV6-6	TRBJ2-7	.	TRBD2